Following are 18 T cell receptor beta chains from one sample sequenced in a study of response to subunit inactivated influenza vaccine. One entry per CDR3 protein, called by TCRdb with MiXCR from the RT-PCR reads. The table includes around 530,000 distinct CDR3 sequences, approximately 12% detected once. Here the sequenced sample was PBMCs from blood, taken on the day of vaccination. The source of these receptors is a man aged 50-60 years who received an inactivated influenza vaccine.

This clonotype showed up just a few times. This chain's CDR3 is CASSLPGSLGSTGELFF. The CDR3 bases are TGTGCCAGCAGTTTACCCGGGAGCCTAGGGAGCACCGGGGAGCTGTTTTTT. This chain joins TRBV28 and TRBJ2-2; the D gene is possibly TRBD2 (6 bases). This CDR3 contains 17 residues. Per germline, CDR1 MDHEN and CDR2 SYDVKM. V lost 2 bases and J 4 bases, leaving 17 bases between the germline ends.

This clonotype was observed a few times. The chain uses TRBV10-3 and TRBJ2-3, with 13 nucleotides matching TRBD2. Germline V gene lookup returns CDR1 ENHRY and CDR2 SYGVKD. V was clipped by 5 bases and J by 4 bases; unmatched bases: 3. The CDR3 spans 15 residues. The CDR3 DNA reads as TGTGCCATCAGTAGACTAGCGGGAGGATCAGATACGCAGTATTTT. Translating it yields CAISRLAGGSDTQYF.

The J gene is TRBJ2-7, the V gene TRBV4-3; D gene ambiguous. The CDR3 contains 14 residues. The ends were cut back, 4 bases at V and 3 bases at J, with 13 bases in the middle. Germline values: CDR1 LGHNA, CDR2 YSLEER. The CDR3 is CASSPQDGFYEQYF. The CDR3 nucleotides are TGCGCCAGCAGCCCTCAGGACGGGTTCTACGAGCAGTACTTC.

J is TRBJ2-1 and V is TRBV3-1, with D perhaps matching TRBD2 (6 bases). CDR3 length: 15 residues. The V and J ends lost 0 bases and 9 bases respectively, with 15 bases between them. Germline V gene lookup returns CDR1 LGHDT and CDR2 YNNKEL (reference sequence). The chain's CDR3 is CASSQEEREISEQFF. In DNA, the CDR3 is TGTGCCAGCAGCCAAGAAGAACGGGAGATAAGTGAGCAGTTCTTC.

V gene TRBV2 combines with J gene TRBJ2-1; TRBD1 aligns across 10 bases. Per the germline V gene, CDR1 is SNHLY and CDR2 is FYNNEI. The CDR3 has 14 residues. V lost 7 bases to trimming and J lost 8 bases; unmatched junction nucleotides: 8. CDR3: CASNFDRGRDEQFF. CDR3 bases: TGTGCCAGCAATTTCGACAGGGGGCGCGATGAGCAGTTCTTC. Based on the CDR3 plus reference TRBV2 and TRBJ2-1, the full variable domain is EPEVTQTPSHQVTQMGQEVILRCVPISNHLYFYWYRQILGQKVEFLVSFYNNEISEKSEIFDDQFSVERPDGSNFTLKIRSTKLEDSAMYFCASNFDRGRDEQFFGPGTRLTVL.

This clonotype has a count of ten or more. The CDR3 nucleotides are TGCAGTGCGCGTTCTGTCACTAGCGGGAACAATGAGCAGTTCTTC. It translates to CSARSVTSGNNEQFF. The chain couples TRBV20-1 to TRBJ2-1, with 10 bases matching TRBD2. Germline lookup yields CDR1 DFQATT and CDR2 SNEGSKA (reference sequence). This CDR3 region has 15 residues. V was clipped by 6 bases and J by 5 bases; unmatched bases: 10.

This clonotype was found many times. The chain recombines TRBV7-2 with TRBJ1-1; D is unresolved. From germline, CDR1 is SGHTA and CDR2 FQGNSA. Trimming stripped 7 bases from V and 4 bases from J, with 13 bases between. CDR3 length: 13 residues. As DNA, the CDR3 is TGTGCCAGCACCTCGAGTGGGATCACTGAAGCTTTCTTT. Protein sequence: CASTSSGITEAFF.

This CDR3 is CASSPLGGRPGQGKVDTEAFF. Here the CDR3 DNA reads TGCGCCAGCAGCCCCCTCGGGGGTCGCCCGGGACAGGGCAAGGTGGACACTGAAGCTTTCTTT. The rearrangement uses TRBV5-1 and TRBJ1-1; 9 positions match TRBD1. There are 21 residues in the CDR3. In germline, CDR1 is SGHRS, CDR2 YFSETQ. Losses at the gene ends were 4 bases for V and 3 bases for J; bases not matched to a gene: 25.

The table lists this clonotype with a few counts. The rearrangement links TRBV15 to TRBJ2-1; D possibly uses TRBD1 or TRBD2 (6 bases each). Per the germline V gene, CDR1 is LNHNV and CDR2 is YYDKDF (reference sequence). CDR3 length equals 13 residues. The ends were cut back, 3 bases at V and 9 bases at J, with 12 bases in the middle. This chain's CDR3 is CATSSREGGEQFF. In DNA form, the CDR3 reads TGTGCCACCAGCAGCCGAGAGGGGGGTGAGCAGTTCTTC.

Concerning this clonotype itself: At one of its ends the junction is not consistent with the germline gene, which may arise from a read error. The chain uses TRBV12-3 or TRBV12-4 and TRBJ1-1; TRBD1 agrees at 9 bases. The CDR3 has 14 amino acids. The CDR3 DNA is TGTGCCAGCAGATCCTACAGGGGGCGGAGTGAAGCCTTCTTT. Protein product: CASRSYRGRSEAFF.

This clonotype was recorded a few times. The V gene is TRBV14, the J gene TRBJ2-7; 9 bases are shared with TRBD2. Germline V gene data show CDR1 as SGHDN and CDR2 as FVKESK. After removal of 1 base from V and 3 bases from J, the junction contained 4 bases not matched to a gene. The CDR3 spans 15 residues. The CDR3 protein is CASSQASGTYYEQYF. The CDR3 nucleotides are TGTGCCAGCAGCCAAGCTAGCGGGACATACTACGAGCAGTACTTC.

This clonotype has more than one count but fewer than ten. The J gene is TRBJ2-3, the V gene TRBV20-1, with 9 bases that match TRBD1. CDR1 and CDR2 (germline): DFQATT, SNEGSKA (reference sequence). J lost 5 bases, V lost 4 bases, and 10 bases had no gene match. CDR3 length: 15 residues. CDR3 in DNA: TGCAGTGCTACGAATAGACAGGGGGAAGGAGATACGCAGTATTTT. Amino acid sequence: CSATNRQGEGDTQYF.

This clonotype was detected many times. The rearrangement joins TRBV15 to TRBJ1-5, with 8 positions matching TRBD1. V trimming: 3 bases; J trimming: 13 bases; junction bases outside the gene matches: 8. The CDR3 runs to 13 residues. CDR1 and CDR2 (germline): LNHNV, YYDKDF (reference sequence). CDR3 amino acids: CATSSLGTGKQHF. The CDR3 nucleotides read TGTGCCACCAGCAGCCTTGGGACAGGTAAACAGCATTTT.

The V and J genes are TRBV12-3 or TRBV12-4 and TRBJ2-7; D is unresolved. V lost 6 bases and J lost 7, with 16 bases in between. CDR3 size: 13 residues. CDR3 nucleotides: TGTGCCAGCAGCTTTTCCCACATGCGGGAGCAGTACTTC. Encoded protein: CASSFSHMREQYF.

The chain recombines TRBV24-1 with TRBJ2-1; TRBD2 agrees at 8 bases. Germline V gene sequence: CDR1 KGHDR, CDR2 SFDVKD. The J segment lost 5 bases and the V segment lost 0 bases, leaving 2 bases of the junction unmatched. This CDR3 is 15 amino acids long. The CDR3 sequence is CATSDLTSGNNEQFF. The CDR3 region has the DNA TGTGCCACCAGTGATTTGACTAGCGGCAACAATGAGCAGTTCTTC.

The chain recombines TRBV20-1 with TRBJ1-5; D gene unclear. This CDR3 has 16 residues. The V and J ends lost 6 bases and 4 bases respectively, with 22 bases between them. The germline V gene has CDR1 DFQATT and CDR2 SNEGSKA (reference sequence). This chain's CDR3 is CSAHPGIGLLNQPQHF. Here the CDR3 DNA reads TGCAGTGCCCACCCTGGTATCGGGCTCCTTAATCAGCCCCAGCATTTT.

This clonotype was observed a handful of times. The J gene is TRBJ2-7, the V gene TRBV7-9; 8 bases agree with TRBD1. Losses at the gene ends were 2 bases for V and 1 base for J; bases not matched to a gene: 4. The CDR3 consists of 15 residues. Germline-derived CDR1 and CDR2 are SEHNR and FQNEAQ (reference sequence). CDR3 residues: CASSLPQGASYEQYF. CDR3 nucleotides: TGTGCCAGCAGCTTACCGCAGGGGGCGTCCTACGAGCAGTACTTC.

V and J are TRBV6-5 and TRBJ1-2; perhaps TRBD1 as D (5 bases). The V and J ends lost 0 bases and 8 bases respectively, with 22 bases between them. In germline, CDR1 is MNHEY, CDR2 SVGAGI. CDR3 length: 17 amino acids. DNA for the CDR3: TGTGCCAGCAGTTACTCGGGACGTATACTCTGGGAGAGCGGCTACACCTTC. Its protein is CASSYSGRILWESGYTF.